What follows describes a single TCR beta chain. The CDR3 consists of 17 residues. The PCR was carried out with 60 Vbeta primers and 13 Jbeta primers. TCRdb's copy holds only in-frame clones and misses some; the assay was immunoSEQ multiplex PCR. The repertoire has roughly 190,000 clones, roughly 81% of them found once; the top ten carry less than 4%. This sample was taken from a study of cytomegalovirus exposure and HLA in healthy donors. Study in general: Out of about 410 genotyped donors, roughly 78% belonged to the Caucasian-associated ancestry cluster.

Specimen: PBMCs. This receptor was identified in a woman aged 25 to 45 in good health and CMV-seropositive. This rearrangement joins TRBV21-1 to TRBJ2-3; the tabulated D call, TRBD2, remains unverified against the DNA. TRBV21-1 is a known pseudogene. The CDR3 nucleotides read TGTGCCAGCAGCAAAGATCTAGCGGGAGACCCCCCAGATACGCAGTATTTT. Encoded protein: CASSKDLAGDPPDTQYF.